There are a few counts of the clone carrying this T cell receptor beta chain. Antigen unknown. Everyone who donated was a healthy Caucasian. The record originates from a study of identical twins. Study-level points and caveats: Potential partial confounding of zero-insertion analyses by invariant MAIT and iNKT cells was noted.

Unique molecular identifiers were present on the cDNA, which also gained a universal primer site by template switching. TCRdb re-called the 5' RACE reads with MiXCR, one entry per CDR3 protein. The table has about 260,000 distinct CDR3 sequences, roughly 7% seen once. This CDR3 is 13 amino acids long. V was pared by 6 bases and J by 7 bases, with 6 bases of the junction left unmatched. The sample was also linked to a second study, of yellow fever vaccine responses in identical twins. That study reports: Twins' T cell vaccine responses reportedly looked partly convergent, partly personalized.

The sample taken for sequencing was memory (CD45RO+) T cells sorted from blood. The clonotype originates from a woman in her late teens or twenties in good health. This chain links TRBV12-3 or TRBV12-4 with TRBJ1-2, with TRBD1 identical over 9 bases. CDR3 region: CASSPLTGGGYTF. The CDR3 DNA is TGTGCCAGCAGCCCTTTGACAGGGGGTGGCTACACCTTC.